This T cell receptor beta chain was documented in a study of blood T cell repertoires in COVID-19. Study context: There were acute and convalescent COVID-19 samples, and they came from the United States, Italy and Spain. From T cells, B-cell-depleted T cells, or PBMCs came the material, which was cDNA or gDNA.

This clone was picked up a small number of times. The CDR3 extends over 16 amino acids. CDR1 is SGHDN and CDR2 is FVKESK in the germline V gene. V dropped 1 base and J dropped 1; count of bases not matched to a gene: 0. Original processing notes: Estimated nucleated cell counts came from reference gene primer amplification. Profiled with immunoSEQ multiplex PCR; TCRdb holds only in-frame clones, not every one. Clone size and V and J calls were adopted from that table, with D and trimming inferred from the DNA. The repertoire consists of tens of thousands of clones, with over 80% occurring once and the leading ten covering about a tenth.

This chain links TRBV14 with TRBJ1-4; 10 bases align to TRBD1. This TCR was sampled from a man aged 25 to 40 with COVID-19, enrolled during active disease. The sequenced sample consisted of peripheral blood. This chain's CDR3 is CASSQGTGGTNEKLFF. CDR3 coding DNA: TGTGCCAGCAGCCAAGGGACAGGGGGAACTAATGAAAAACTGTTTTTT.